The 3 T cell receptor beta chains given below trace back to one sample, sequenced in a study of cytomegalovirus exposure and HLA in healthy donors. Vbeta (60) and Jbeta (13) primers were used in the PCR. TCRdb's copy holds only in-frame clones and misses some; the assay was immunoSEQ multiplex PCR. Among roughly 160,000 clones, 65% to 90% were seen once, and the ten largest hold approximately 2.1%. The sequencing sample was made of PBMCs. The receptors come from a male donor in good health and CMV-seronegative.

The rearrangement uses TRBV5-5 and TRBJ2-1; D is ambiguous. The ends were cut back, 1 base at V and 6 bases at J, with 14 bases in the middle. Germline V CDR1 and CDR2: SGHKS, YYEKEE (reference sequence). The CDR3 runs to 15 residues. Here the CDR3 DNA reads TGTGCCAGCAGCTTGTATAGCAGAGAGAGCAATGAGCAGTTCTTC. Residues: CASSLYSRESNEQFF.

The chain recombines TRBV4-1 with TRBJ1-5; D is undetermined. The V gene lost 2 bases and the J gene lost 2 bases, with 7 bases spanning the gap. The CDR3 loop spans 14 amino acids. CDR1 is MGHRA and CDR2 is YSYEKL in the germline V gene. The CDR3 DNA reads as TGCGCCAGCAGCCAACAGAGGGGCAATCAGCCCCAGCATTTT. Its translation: CASSQQRGNQPQHF.

The J gene is TRBJ2-7, the V gene TRBV6-5; no clear D. CDR1 and CDR2 (germline): MNHEY, SVGAGI. The V gene lost 6 bases and the J gene lost 1 base, with 10 bases spanning the gap. This CDR3 has 13 residues. The CDR3 DNA sequence: TGTGCCAGCAGGCGATCCCGGTCCTACGAGCAGTACTTC. Translated, it gives CASRRSRSYEQYF.